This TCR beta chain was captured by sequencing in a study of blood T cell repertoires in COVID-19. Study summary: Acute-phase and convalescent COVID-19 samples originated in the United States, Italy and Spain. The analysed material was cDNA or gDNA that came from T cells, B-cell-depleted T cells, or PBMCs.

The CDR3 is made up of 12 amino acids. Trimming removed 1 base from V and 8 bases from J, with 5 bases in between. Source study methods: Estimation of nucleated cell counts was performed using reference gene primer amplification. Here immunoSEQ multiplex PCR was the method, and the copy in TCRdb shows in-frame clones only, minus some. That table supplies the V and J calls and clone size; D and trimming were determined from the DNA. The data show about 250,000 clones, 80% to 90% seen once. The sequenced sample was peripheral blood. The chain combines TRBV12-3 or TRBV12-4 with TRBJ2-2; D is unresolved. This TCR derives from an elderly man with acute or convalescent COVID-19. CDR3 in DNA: TGTGCCAGCAGTTTAGAGAGAGGGGAGCTGTTTTTT. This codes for CASSLERGELFF.